These T cell receptor beta chains were read from a single sample in a study of CD8 T cells in ankylosing spondylitis. TCRdb reprocessed the 5' RACE reads via MiXCR and lists one record per CDR3 protein. The sample shows some 700,000 distinct CDR3 sequences, roughly 20% of them seen only once. The specimen sequenced was blood, either unsorted or a sorted T cell fraction (not recorded which). The source of these receptors is a male donor with ankylosing spondylitis. CDR3s include the opening cysteine and the closing phenylalanine or tryptophan. A D gene is named only where the DNA matches it firmly. Not every row has a clone size; where given, it reads once, few, many or a size class.

size: NA
J: TRBJ2-7
D: NA
V: TRBV5-1
CDR3: CASSNTGWESEQYF
DNA: TGCGCCAGCAGCAATACAGGGTGGGAAAGCGAGCAGTACTTC

size: once
J: TRBJ1-5
D: NA
V: TRBV6-2/TRBV6-3
CDR3: CASRPRTSSNQPQHF
DNA: TGTGCCAGCAGACCCAGAACAAGCAGCAATCAGCCCCAGCATTTT

size: NA
J: TRBJ2-1
D: NA
V: TRBV7-2
CDR3: CASSPMGSRNNEQFF
DNA: TGTGCCAGCAGTCCAATGGGGAGTAGGAACAATGAGCAGTTCTTC

size: NA
J: TRBJ2-5
D: NA
V: TRBV7-2
CDR3: CASSLSGWETQYF
DNA: TGTGCCAGCAGCTTATCGGGGTGGGAGACCCAGTACTTC

size: NA
J: TRBJ2-7
D: NA
V: TRBV28
CDR3: CASSLTGLSSEQYF
DNA: TGTGCCAGCAGTTTAACAGGGCTTTCGAGCGAGCAGTACTTC

size: many
J: TRBJ2-1
D: TRBD2
V: TRBV15
CDR3: CATGAGGPRNEQFF
DNA: TGTGCCACCGGCGCGGGGGGGCCAAGGAATGAGCAGTTCTTC

size: NA
J: TRBJ1-5
D: NA
V: TRBV4-1
CDR3: CASSQGMVGNQPQHF
DNA: TGCGCCAGCAGCCAAGGGATGGTCGGCAATCAGCCCCAGCATTTT

size: few
J: TRBJ1-5
D: NA
V: TRBV5-6
CDR3: CASSFWGSNQPQHF
DNA: TGTGCCAGCAGCTTTTGGGGGAGCAATCAGCCCCAGCATTTT

size: few
J: TRBJ2-7
D: NA
V: TRBV12-3/TRBV12-4
CDR3: CASSSSPEQYF
DNA: TGTGCCAGCAGTTCCTCCCCCGAGCAGTACTTC

size: few
J: TRBJ2-2
D: TRBD2
V: TRBV7-9
CDR3: CASSLDGGTGELFF
DNA: TGTGCCAGCAGCTTAGACGGGGGGACCGGGGAGCTGTTTTTT

size: few
J: TRBJ2-1
D: TRBD1
V: TRBV12-3/TRBV12-4
CDR3: CASSTGTGVNEQFF
DNA: TGTGCCAGCAGTACGGGGACAGGGGTGAATGAGCAGTTCTTC

size: few
J: TRBJ1-4
D: NA
V: TRBV7-2
CDR3: CASSASGLANEKLFF
DNA: TGTGCCAGCAGCGCATCAGGGTTAGCTAATGAAAAACTGTTTTTT

size: few
J: TRBJ2-3
D: TRBD2
V: TRBV5-6
CDR3: CASSLGGSGGSTDTQYF
DNA: TGTGCCAGCAGCTTAGGCGGGAGCGGTGGTAGCACAGATACGCAGTATTTT

size: NA
J: TRBJ1-1
D: NA
V: TRBV25-1
CDR3: CASSVTRGLEVMGTEAFF
DNA: TGTGCCAGCAGTGTAACCAGGGGTTTGGAGGTGATGGGCACTGAAGCTTTCTTT

size: NA
J: TRBJ2-1
D: NA
V: TRBV20-1
CDR3: CSAQLRGPSYNEQFF
DNA: TGCAGTGCCCAGTTGCGGGGTCCCTCCTACAATGAGCAGTTCTTC

size: few
J: TRBJ1-1
D: NA
V: TRBV20-1
CDR3: CSARRDTNTEAFF
DNA: TGCAGTGCTAGACGGGACACGAACACTGAAGCTTTCTTT

size: NA
J: TRBJ2-2
D: TRBD2
V: TRBV5-1
CDR3: CATQLAGGTGELFF
DNA: TGCGCCACCCAACTAGCGGGAGGCACCGGGGAGCTGTTTTTT

size: few
J: TRBJ1-2
D: NA
V: TRBV20-1
CDR3: CSARDRGVRANYGYTF
DNA: TGCAGTGCTAGAGATCGAGGGGTCAGGGCGAACTATGGCTACACCTTC

size: NA
J: TRBJ1-1
D: TRBD1
V: TRBV4-1
CDR3: CASSPPWTGTEAFF
DNA: TGCGCCAGCAGCCCGCCATGGACAGGGACCGAAGCTTTCTTT

size: few
J: TRBJ2-1
D: TRBD2
V: TRBV5-1
CDR3: CASRQREVSYNEQFF
DNA: TGCGCCAGCAGACAGCGGGAGGTTTCCTACAATGAGCAGTTCTTC

size: few
J: TRBJ1-2
D: NA
V: TRBV20-1
CDR3: CSARGETANYGYTF
DNA: TGCAGTGCTAGAGGAGAGACAGCTAACTATGGCTACACCTTC

size: NA
J: TRBJ2-2
D: NA
V: TRBV11-2
CDR3: CASSLDSAGAPGGELFF
DNA: TGTGCCAGCAGCTTAGATTCTGCGGGGGCCCCTGGCGGGGAGCTGTTTTTT

size: NA
J: TRBJ2-1
D: NA
V: TRBV2
CDR3: CASRGLKGYNEQFF
DNA: TGTGCCAGCAGAGGACTTAAAGGCTACAATGAGCAGTTCTTC